This T cell receptor (beta chain) is from a study of blood T cell repertoires in COVID-19. In the study overall: Collection of acute and convalescent COVID-19 samples took place in the United States, Italy and Spain.

Only a few counts were recorded for this clone. In the original processing: Amplification of reference gene primers provided the estimated nucleated cell counts. Libraries were prepared by immunoSEQ multiplex PCR; TCRdb keeps only in-frame clonotypes and omits some of them. V, J and clone size were drawn from that table, and D and trimming were deduced from the DNA. Seen here are about 430,000 clones, 85% to 90% observed once, and the top ten hold approximately 0.96%. Germline CDR1 reads MGHRA; CDR2 reads YSYEKL. The CDR3 has 16 residues. The V and J ends lost 0 bases and 10 bases respectively, with 16 bases between them. Participant reports of clinical history set cohort assignment.

This chain connects TRBV4-1 to TRBJ1-6, with D perhaps TRBD1 (6 bases). Sequenced input: PBMCs or T cells enriched from blood (not recorded which). The clonotype originates from a woman aged 30 to 39 with acute COVID-19. The CDR3, as DNA: TGCGCCAGCAGCCAAGATTTCTACAGGGTGGACTCACCCCTCCACTTT. Translation: CASSQDFYRVDSPLHF.